This T cell receptor beta chain was recorded in a study of identical twins (dated by TCRdb to 2015 to 2016). Background for the entire study: The study deep-sequenced TCR alpha and beta repertoires from monozygotic twins, unrelated adults of various ages and cord blood to test whether fetal clonotypes persist. To rule out contamination, replicate twin experiments were performed at different times with different library preparation protocols.

What the research found in general, with its limitations: Abundant cord blood beta clonotypes had fewer insertions, young adult naive repertoires showed a similar but weaker trend, and memory repertoires showed no such trend. Excess twin sharing in beta out-of-frame sequences was weaker because fewer shared sequences lowered the signal-to-noise ratio. Out-of-frame TCR alpha sharing in monozygotic twins was systematically underestimated by recombination models, whereas sharing between unrelated individuals was in agreement with the recombination models. Out-of-frame TCR alpha sequences shared between twins showed an excess of low generation-probability sequences compared with coincidental sharing between unrelated individuals. Zero-insertion analyses could be partly confounded by invariant T cells such as MAIT and iNKT, though diverse VJ usage argued against such confounding for most clonotypes. Because the same donors could not be followed over many years, the conclusions depended on cross-sectional statistical analysis.

Only healthy Caucasian donors were included. The twin cohort comprised three pairs of female monozygotic twins, all aged about 18 to 29 years. Peripheral blood mononuclear cells were used as the source from which RNA for TCR libraries was isolated. The method was 5' RACE. Sequencing instrument: Illumina HiSeq 2000. A universal primer binding site was added through template switching, and the final cDNA carried a unique molecular identifier so that TCR cDNA molecules could be counted accurately. Specific primers in the conserved constant-segment region were used to synthesize first-strand cDNA for TCR alpha and beta chains. To control for contamination, each cDNA library was double barcoded with a SMART-Mk sample barcode plus Illumina barcodes. Two successive PCR steps introduced TruSeq adapter sequences along with Illumina sample barcodes. Sequencing of the TCR alpha and beta cDNA libraries was done on the Illumina HiSeq platform using custom primers. The study's processing was this. Unique molecular identifiers were extracted from raw reads with MiGEC, and CDR3 positions were determined with MiXCR. Recombination models were inferred per individual with the repgenHMM and IGoR tools using an EM algorithm. Shared clonotype analysis was performed with the tcR package in R, normalizing sharing by the product of cloneset sizes. Out-of-frame nonproductive sequences were analyzed to study raw recombination free of thymic and clonal selection effects. TCRdb reran the public reads through fastp at Q25 and MiXCR, keeping productive beta chains. Under each unique CDR3 protein, matching rows form one entry showing the most common genes and DNA. What appears here as the V and J calls and clone size reflects TCRdb's work, not the paper's. Here the sample has hundreds of thousands of distinct CDR3 sequences; 15% to 20% occur a single time. The ten top clones hold around 13% of the sample.

V is cut by 6 bases and J by 4 bases, and the space between the germline ends is 15 bases. Per the germline V gene, SNHLY is the CDR1 and FYNNEI is the CDR2. The CDR3 goes from the cysteine to the phenylalanine over 14 residues. Just CDR3 DNA is preserved here, 42 bases in frame from base 1. Comment on this clonotype: Which antigen it targets is not known. No clone much larger than this one lies a single base away; base qualities are absent.

This sample also belongs to another study, concerning T cells expressing NK-cell markers. As that second paper reports: TCR beta-chain repertoires were profiled in sorted CD3+CD56+NKG2C+, CD3+CD56+NKG2C- and CD3+CD56-NKG2C+ T-cell subsets from eight donors. Seven of the eight sequenced donors were HCMV-seropositive and one was HCMV-seronegative. To restrict sorting to alphabetaTCR-expressing T cells, an anti-gammadeltaTCR antibody was added in several experiments. In 5 to 7 donors, the dominant CD3+CD56+NKG2C+ clonotypes ranked among the top 10 CD8+ clonotypes, making up roughly 1.0-8% of CD8+ T cells. Those dominant clonotypes were again the most abundant among CD3+CD56-NKG2C+ cells in a few donors, at about 25-60.1%. Whether the expanded NKG2C-expressing T cell clones were specific for HCMV antigens was left unclear. The eight sequenced donors were randomly selected healthy volunteers, three men and five women. HCMV-specific IgG was detected in serum with a commercial ELISA kit to determine HCMV serostatus. For roughly 6 donors, bulk peripheral blood T-cell repertoires were also sequenced from unsorted PBMC. MIGEC was used to demultiplex reads and group reads by UMI, and MiTCR was used to assemble and quantify clonotypes. To exclude erroneous sequences, any TCR cDNA sequence not supported by at least two reads was discarded. The tcR package was used for downstream repertoire analysis, and clonotypes were matched between fractions using CDR3 nucleotide sequence together with V segment. VDJmatch was used to annotate antigen specificity against VDJdb, with one amino acid substitution allowed in CDR3.

This chain joins TRBV2 to TRBJ1-2, and perhaps TRBD1 as D gene, on 6 matching bases. This receptor was taken from a woman between 18 and 30 years old in good health. The material sequenced was PBMCs. The base sequence is TGTGCCAGCAGCCCCTTGGGGGCGAGCTATGGCTACACCTTC. Its product reads: CASSPLGASYGYTF.